This T cell receptor beta chain was retrieved from a study of vaccination effects on CD4 cells after COVID-19. Overall study findings and caveats: Clones of infection and vaccine origin contracted markedly late after vaccination.

The protocol was immunoSEQ multiplex PCR, while the TCRdb copy is restricted to in-frame clones and leaves out a portion. The table has tens of thousands of clones, 78% seen once. Germline V gives CDR1 SGHAT, CDR2 FQNNGV. The CDR3 contains 12 residues. The V gene lost 2 bases and the J gene lost 4 bases, with 5 bases spanning the gap. Remarks on this clone: Its antigen is currently unknown.

Ahead of sequencing, the ViraFEST assay grew antigen-specific CD4+ T cells using viral peptide pools. It was after 10 days of culture that CD4+ T cells were isolated. In the vaccine recipients, nucleocapsid antibodies were negative and there was no prior SARS-CoV-2 infection. With around 9.4 ug/ml peptides and around 10 IU/ml IL-2, fewer than 2.5 million PBMC per well were cultured. Sequencing was performed on CD4+ T cells from PBMCs cultured with SARS-CoV-2 spike peptides, taken before COVID-19 vaccination. The clonotype was recovered from a human donor who received a COVID-19 vaccine. The gene calls are TRBV11-2 and TRBJ2-5; D is uncertain. The CDR3 sequence is CASSLRVETQYF. The CDR3 DNA is TGTGCCAGCAGCTTAAGAGTAGAGACCCAGTACTTC.